The 2 T cell receptor beta chains below come from one sample, sequenced in a study of blood T cell repertoires in COVID-19. TCRdb's copy holds only in-frame clones and misses some; the assay was immunoSEQ multiplex PCR. The table shows 150,000 to 200,000 clones, with approximately 90% occurring only once. Sequences were obtained from PBMCs or T cells enriched from blood (not recorded which). Receptors originate from a woman between 18 and 29 years old who had recovered from COVID-19.

This chain connects TRBV7-9 to TRBJ2-1; TRBD1 matches 7 bases. The CDR3 is 14 residues long. Losses at the gene ends were 6 bases for V and 4 bases for J; bases not matched to a gene: 6. Germline V gene data show CDR1 as SEHNR and CDR2 as FQNEAQ (reference sequence). The CDR3 bases are TGTGCCAGCAGAGGGGACAGTACGTACAATGAGCAGTTCTTC. Its translation: CASRGDSTYNEQFF.

V is TRBV4-1 and J is TRBJ2-7; the D is unclear. Germline values: CDR1 MGHRA, CDR2 YSYEKL. Trimming took off 0 bases at V and 2 bases at J, with 8 bases between the two ends. The CDR3 extends over 14 amino acids. The CDR3 region is CASSQDTPPYEQYF. In DNA form, the CDR3 reads TGCGCCAGCAGCCAAGATACACCTCCCTACGAGCAGTACTTC.